This T cell receptor beta chain came from a study of T-cell reconstitution after alpha-beta-depleted transplantation in children. Study findings and constraints: T-cell numbers and diversity one year post-transplant derived largely from freshly generated T cells.

TCRbeta library construction was performed incorporating unique molecular identifiers. TCRdb re-analysed the PCR reads in MiXCR, keeping a single row per CDR3 protein. The data hold some 550,000 distinct CDR3 sequences, with 23% observed a single time. Trimming took off 7 bases at V and 2 bases at J, with 11 bases between the two ends. This CDR3 comprises 13 residues. The sample holds a few counts of this clonotype. Its specificity is unknown. V usage is TRBV12-3 or TRBV12-4 and J usage is TRBJ1-1, with D perhaps TRBD1 (5 bases). The sequences come from PBMCs, mostly from graft donor cells, collected 360 days after TCRalphabeta/CD19-depleted stem cell transplant. The clonotype comes from a boy under two years old who had a stem cell transplant for acute myeloid leukemia, so the T cells may come from the graft donor. CDR3 sequence reads: CASTQGLNTEAFF. CDR3 nucleotide sequence: TGTGCCAGCACCCAGGGACTTAACACTGAAGCTTTCTTT.